This T cell receptor (beta chain) was observed in a study of spatial heterogeneity in lung cancer. In the study overall: Averaged across combinations, each unique TCR and UMI pairing appeared more than ten times in raw reads, which were uncorrected.

TCRdb re-called the 5' RACE reads with MiXCR, one entry per CDR3 protein. The data show thousands of distinct CDR3 sequences, roughly 24% seen once. Germline V gene lookup returns CDR1 PRHDT and CDR2 FYEKMQ (reference sequence). This CDR3 is 13 amino acids long. Losses at the gene ends were 3 bases for V and 6 bases for J; bases not matched to a gene: 3. By share, this clonotype ranks as medium-sized. As for time point: sample taken at primary tumor resection. Sequencing of whole RNA from tumor, nontumor lung or frozen PBMC involved no sorting. This TCR was sampled from a male donor with early-stage non-small cell lung cancer. V is TRBV13 and J is TRBJ2-7, with 9 bases lining up with TRBD1. The sequences come from PBMCs, collected at surgery. In DNA, the CDR3 is TGTGCCAGCAGCTTGGGACAGGGAACCGAGCAGTACTTC. Translated, it gives CASSLGQGTEQYF.